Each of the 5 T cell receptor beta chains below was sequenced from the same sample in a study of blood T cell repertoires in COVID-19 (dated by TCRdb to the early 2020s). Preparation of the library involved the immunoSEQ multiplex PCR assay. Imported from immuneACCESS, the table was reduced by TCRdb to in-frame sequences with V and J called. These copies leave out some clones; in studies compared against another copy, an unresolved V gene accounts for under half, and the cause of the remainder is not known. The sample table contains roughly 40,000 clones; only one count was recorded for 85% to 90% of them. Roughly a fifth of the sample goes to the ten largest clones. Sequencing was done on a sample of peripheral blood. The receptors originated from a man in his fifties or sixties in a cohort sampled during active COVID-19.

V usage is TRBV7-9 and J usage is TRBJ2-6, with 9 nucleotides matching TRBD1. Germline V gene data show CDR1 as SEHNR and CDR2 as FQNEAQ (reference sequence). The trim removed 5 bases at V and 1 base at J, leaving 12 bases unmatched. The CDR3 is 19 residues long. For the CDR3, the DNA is TGTGCCAGCAGCCCGTTGGATGGGACAGGGACTTCTGGGGCCAACGTCCTGACTTTC. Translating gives CASSPLDGTGTSGANVLTF. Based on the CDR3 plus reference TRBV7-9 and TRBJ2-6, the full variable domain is DTGVSQNPRHKITKRGQNVTFRCDPISEHNRLYWYRQTLGQGPEFLTYFQNEAQLEKSRLLSDRFSAERPKGSFSTLEIQRTEQGDSAMYLCASSPLDGTGTSGANVLTFGAGSRLTVL.

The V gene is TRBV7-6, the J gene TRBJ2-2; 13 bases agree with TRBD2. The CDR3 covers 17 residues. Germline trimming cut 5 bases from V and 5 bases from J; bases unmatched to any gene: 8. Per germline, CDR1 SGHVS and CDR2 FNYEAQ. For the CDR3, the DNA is TGTGCCAGCAGCAGAGGACTAGCGGGAGTCAGGACCGGGGAGCTGTTTTTT. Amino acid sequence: CASSRGLAGVRTGELFF.

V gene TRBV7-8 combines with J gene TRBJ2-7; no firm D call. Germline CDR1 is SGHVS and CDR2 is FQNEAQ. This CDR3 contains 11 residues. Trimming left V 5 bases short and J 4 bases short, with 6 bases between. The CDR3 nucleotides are TGTGCCAGCAGCGAGGCATACGAGCAGTACTTC. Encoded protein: CASSEAYEQYF.

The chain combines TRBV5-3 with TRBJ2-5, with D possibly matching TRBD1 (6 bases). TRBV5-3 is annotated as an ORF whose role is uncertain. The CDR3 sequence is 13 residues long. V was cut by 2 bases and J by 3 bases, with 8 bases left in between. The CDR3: CARSFNREETQYF. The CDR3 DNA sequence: TGTGCCAGAAGCTTTAACAGGGAAGAGACCCAGTACTTC.

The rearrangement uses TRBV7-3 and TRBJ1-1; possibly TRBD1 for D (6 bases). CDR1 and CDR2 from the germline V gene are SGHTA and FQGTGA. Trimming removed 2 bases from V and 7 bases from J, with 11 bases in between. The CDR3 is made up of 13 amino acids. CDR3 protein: CASSLAGAGEAFF. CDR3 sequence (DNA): TGTGCCAGCAGCTTAGCGGGGGCCGGTGAAGCTTTCTTT.